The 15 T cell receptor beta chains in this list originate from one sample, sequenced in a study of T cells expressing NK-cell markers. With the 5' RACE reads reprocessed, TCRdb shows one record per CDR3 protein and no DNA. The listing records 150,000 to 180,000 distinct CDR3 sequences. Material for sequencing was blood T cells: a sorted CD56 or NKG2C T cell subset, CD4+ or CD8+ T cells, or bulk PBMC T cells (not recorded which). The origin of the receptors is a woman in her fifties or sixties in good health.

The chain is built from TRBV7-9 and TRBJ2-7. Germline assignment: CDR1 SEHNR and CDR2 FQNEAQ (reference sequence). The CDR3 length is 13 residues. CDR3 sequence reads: CASSHGGAYEQYF.

The CDR3 reads CASSLSLRDRDQPQHF. This sequence joins TRBV27 and TRBJ1-5; absent DNA, TCRdb's TRBD1 call cannot be checked. This CDR3 is built from 16 residues. CDR1 and CDR2 (germline): MNHEY, SMNVEV (reference sequence).

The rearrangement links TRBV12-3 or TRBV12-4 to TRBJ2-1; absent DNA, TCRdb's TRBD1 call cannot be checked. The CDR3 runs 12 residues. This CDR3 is CASSLNRAEQFF.

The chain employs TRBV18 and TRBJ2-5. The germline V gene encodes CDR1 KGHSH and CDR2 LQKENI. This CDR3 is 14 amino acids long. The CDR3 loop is CASSPPGLQETQYF.

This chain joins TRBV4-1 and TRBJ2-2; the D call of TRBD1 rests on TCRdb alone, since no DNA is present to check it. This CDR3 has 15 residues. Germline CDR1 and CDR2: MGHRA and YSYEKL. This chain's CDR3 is CASSYPGRSTGELFF.

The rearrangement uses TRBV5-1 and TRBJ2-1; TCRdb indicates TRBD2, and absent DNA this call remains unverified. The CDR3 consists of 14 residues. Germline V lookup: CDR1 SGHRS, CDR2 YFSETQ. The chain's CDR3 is CATRRLANNNEQFF.

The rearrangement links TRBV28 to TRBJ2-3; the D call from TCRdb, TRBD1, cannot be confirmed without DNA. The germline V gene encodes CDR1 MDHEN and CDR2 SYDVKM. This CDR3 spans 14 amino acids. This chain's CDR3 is CATVSGQGPDTQYF.

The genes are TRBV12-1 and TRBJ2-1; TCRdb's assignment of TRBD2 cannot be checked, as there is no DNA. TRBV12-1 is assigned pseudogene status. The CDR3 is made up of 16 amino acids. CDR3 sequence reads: CASSCRTSGSYNEQFF.

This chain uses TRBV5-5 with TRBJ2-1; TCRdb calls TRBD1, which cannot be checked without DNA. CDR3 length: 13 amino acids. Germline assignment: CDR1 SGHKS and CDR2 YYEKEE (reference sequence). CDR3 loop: CASSLAGTGLQFF.

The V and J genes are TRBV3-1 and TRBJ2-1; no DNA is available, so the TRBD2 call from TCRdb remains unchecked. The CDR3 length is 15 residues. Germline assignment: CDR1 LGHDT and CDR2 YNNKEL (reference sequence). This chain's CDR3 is CASSQSGEAYNEQFF.

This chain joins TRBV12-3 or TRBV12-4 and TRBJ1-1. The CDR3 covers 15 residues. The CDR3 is CASSSSRRGNTEAFF.

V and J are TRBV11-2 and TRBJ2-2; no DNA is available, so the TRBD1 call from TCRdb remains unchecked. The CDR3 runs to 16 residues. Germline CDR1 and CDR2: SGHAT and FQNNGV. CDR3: CASSLNRGGNTGELFF.

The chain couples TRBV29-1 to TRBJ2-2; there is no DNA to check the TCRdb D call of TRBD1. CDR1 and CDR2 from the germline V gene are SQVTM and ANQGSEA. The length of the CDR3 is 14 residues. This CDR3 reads CSVEVPGGTGELFF.

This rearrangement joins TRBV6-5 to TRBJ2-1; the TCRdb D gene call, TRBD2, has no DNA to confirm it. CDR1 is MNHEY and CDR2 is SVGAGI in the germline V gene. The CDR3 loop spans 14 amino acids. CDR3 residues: CASKLAGMYNEQFF.

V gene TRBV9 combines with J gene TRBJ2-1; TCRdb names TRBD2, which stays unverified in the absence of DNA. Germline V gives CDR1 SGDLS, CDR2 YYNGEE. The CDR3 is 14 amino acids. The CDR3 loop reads CASSHLGATNEQFF.